The 8 T cell receptor beta chains below all came from one sample that was sequenced in a study of response to subunit inactivated influenza vaccine. TCRdb re-analysed the RT-PCR reads in MiXCR, keeping a single row per CDR3 protein. The profile shows 500,000 to 550,000 distinct CDR3 sequences, more than 7% of them singletons. This material consisted of PBMCs from blood, taken roughly 24 months after vaccination. The receptors originated from a man between 50 and 69 years old who received an inactivated influenza vaccine.

The chain joins TRBV20-1 to TRBJ2-1, with 12 nucleotides matching TRBD2. The length of the CDR3 is 15 residues. Germline CDR1 DFQATT, CDR2 SNEGSKA (reference sequence). V lost 4 bases to trimming and J lost 4 bases; unmatched junction nucleotides: 5. CDR3 nucleotide sequence: TGCAGTGCTACCGACCTAGCGGGGGGGTACAATGAGCAGTTCTTC. It specifies CSATDLAGGYNEQFF.

The chain carries TRBV12-3 or TRBV12-4 and TRBJ2-7; D might be TRBD1 or TRBD2, each matching 5 bases. The CDR3 is 14 residues long. Trimming shortened V by 5 bases and J by 0 bases, and 11 bases separated the two germline ends. The CDR3 region has the DNA TGTGCCAGCAGTATCCGGGACCACTCCTACGAGCAGTACTTC. Protein sequence: CASSIRDHSYEQYF.

There are a few counts of this clonotype. This sequence joins TRBV11-2 and TRBJ2-3, with 10 bases identical to TRBD2. Germline-derived CDR1 and CDR2 are SGHAT and FQNNGV. The CDR3 loop spans 19 amino acids. The V and J ends lost 5 bases and 3 bases, in that order; junction bases with no gene match: 17. For the CDR3, the DNA is TGTGCCAGCAGCCCCGGGAGCGGGGGGGCTCAGATTGCAACAGATACGCAGTATTTT. Protein: CASSPGSGGAQIATDTQYF. Filled out from reference TRBV11-2 and TRBJ2-3, the complete variable domain reads EAGVAQSPRYKIIEKRQSVAFWCNPISGHATLYWYQQILGQGPKLLIQFQNNGVVDDSQLPKDRFSAERLKGVDSTLKIQPAKLEDSAVYLCASSPGSGGAQIATDTQYFGPGTRLTVL.

This clonotype was found many times. The rearrangement links TRBV5-5 to TRBJ2-1; possible D gene TRBD2, 7 bases. The CDR3 runs to 14 residues. The germline gives CDR1 SGHKS, CDR2 YYEKEE (reference sequence). Between the trimmed V and J ends, which lost 1 base and 9 bases, there was a span of 14 bases. The CDR3 sequence: CASSLRRGLGEQFF. In DNA, the CDR3 is TGTGCCAGCAGCTTGAGGCGGGGGCTTGGTGAGCAGTTCTTC.

CDR3 nucleotide sequence: TGTGCCAGCAGCGTAGCTTACAGGACCAGCTCCTACAATGAGCAGTTCTTC. It yields the protein CASSVAYRTSSYNEQFF. This chain links TRBV9 with TRBJ2-1, with D possibly TRBD1 on 5 matching bases. CDR1 and CDR2 from the germline V gene are SGDLS and YYNGEE. CDR3 length: 17 amino acids. Trimming removed 0 bases from V and 0 bases from J, with 13 bases in between. The whole variable domain, remainder taken from reference TRBV9 and TRBJ2-1, is DSGVTQTPKHLITATGQRVTLRCSPRSGDLSVYWYQQSLDQGLQFLIQYYNGEERAKGNILERFSAQQFPDLHSELNLSSLELGDSALYFCASSVAYRTSSYNEQFFGPGTRLTVL.

This clonotype was counted many times. The rearrangement joins TRBV29-1 to TRBJ1-2, with D unresolved. This CDR3 contains 13 residues. The germline CDR1 and CDR2 sequences are SQVTM and ANQGSEA. The ends were cut back, 4 bases at V and 5 bases at J, with 14 bases in the middle. The CDR3 DNA follows: TGCAGCGTTGTTTTTGCAGGTCCATATGGCTACACCTTC. As protein: CSVVFAGPYGYTF.

The genes are TRBV7-9 and TRBJ1-2, with TRBD1 matching over 11 bases. Germline lookup yields CDR1 SEHNR and CDR2 FQNEAQ (reference sequence). The CDR3 loop spans 15 amino acids. The junction had 9 bases not matched to a gene; V was cut back by 0 bases and J by 12 bases. The CDR3 protein is CASSLASGTGGIHTF. The DNA of the CDR3 is TGTGCCAGCAGCTTAGCTTCCGGGACAGGGGGTATACACACCTTC.

Many counts were recorded for this clonotype. V and J are TRBV12-3 or TRBV12-4 and TRBJ1-5, with D possibly being TRBD1 (5 bases). V was shortened by 7 bases and J by 1 base, with 14 bases between the two germline ends. This CDR3 contains 15 residues. CDR3 residues: CASTLGEGSNQPQHF. CDR3 in DNA: TGTGCCAGCACCTTGGGCGAGGGGAGCAATCAGCCCCAGCATTTT.